The 9 T cell receptor beta chains in this list originate from one sample, sequenced in a study of blood T cell repertoires in COVID-19. The assay was immunoSEQ multiplex PCR, and TCRdb's table has in-frame clones only and misses some. The data show about 250,000 clones, roughly nine tenths seen once. Sequencing used peripheral blood. The receptors originated from a woman in her thirties or forties who had recovered from COVID-19.

The V and J genes are TRBV5-1 and TRBJ2-7; the match to TRBD2 covers 9 bases. V was pared by 4 bases and J by 4 bases, with 6 bases of the junction left unmatched. Germline V gene sequence: CDR1 SGHRS, CDR2 YFSETQ. This CDR3 spans 14 amino acids. In DNA form, the CDR3 reads TGCGCCAGCAGCGCCGGGACTAGCTCGTACGAGCAGTACTTC. As protein: CASSAGTSSYEQYF.

V is TRBV7-9 and J is TRBJ1-1, with 10 bases identical to TRBD1. The CDR3 loop spans 15 amino acids. The germline CDR1 and CDR2 sequences are SEHNR and FQNEAQ (reference sequence). V was clipped by 5 bases and J by 4 bases; unmatched bases: 7. The CDR3 DNA sequence: TGTGCCAGCAGCCCCCGACAGGGGGCGACCACTGAAGCTTTCTTT. Translating it yields CASSPRQGATTEAFF.

The gene calls are TRBV10-3 and TRBJ2-3; possibly TRBD2 for D (6 bases). V dropped 2 bases and J dropped 6 bases, with 24 bases sitting between them. This CDR3 comprises 18 residues. Germline V gene data show CDR1 as ENHRY and CDR2 as SYGVKD. CDR3 sequence reads: CAISEPSPPVLAADTQYF. CDR3 bases: TGTGCCATCAGTGAGCCTTCTCCTCCAGTCTTAGCGGCCGATACGCAGTATTTT.

This chain connects TRBV27 to TRBJ1-5; D ambiguous. Germline V lookup: CDR1 MNHEY, CDR2 SMNVEV (reference sequence). V gave up 6 bases and J gave up 0 bases, with 12 bases separating them. The CDR3 has 15 amino acids. CDR3 protein: CASRRKRDSNQPQHF. In DNA form, the CDR3 reads TGTGCCAGCAGGCGCAAGCGGGATAGCAATCAGCCCCAGCATTTT.

This chain joins TRBV9 and TRBJ2-1, with no clear D. The V gene's germline CDR1 is SGDLS and CDR2 YYNGEE. The CDR3 spans 18 residues. V was clipped by 3 bases and J by 0 bases, with 19 bases between them. The chain's CDR3 is CASSASSVTTSSYNEQFF. The CDR3 nucleotides are TGTGCCAGCAGCGCCTCCAGCGTAACTACGAGCTCCTACAATGAGCAGTTCTTC.

In this sample, this clone turned up many times. The chain couples TRBV18 to TRBJ2-7, with 8 bases aligning to TRBD2. CDR1 KGHSH and CDR2 LQKENI come from the germline V gene. V gave up 5 bases and J gave up 2 bases; unmatched junction bases: 11. The CDR3 spans 16 residues. In DNA form, the CDR3 reads TGTGCCAGCTCAGCGCGTACTAGCGGAGGACCCTACGAGCAGTACTTC. Translating it yields CASSARTSGGPYEQYF.

The chain couples TRBV5-4 to TRBJ1-1; D uncertain. Trimming pared 0 bases from V and 0 bases from J, leaving 9 bases between. This CDR3 region has 15 residues. Germline lookup yields CDR1 SGHNT and CDR2 YYREEE (reference sequence). CDR3 DNA: TGTGCCAGCAGCTTGGCCGGGGTCATGAACACTGAAGCTTTCTTT. It encodes CASSLAGVMNTEAFF.

The V and J genes are TRBV12-3 or TRBV12-4 and TRBJ2-5; TRBD2 might be the D (6 bases). The CDR3 has 13 amino acids. The germline V and J ends were trimmed by 6 bases and 3 bases, with 11 bases remaining between them. The CDR3 reads CASSPLAEETQYF. The CDR3 region has the DNA TGTGCCAGCAGCCCCTTAGCGGAAGAGACCCAGTACTTC.

The sample holds a few counts of this clone. The CDR3 reads CASSSKREYVDEQFF. The CDR3 DNA reads TGTGCCAGCAGTTCCAAGCGGGAATACGTCGATGAGCAGTTCTTC. The chain joins TRBV7-9 to TRBJ2-1; 7 nucleotides match TRBD2. The CDR3 is made up of 15 amino acids. V was pared by 6 bases and J by 8 bases, with 13 bases of the junction left unmatched. CDR1 is SEHNR, CDR2 FQNEAQ, per germline (reference sequence).